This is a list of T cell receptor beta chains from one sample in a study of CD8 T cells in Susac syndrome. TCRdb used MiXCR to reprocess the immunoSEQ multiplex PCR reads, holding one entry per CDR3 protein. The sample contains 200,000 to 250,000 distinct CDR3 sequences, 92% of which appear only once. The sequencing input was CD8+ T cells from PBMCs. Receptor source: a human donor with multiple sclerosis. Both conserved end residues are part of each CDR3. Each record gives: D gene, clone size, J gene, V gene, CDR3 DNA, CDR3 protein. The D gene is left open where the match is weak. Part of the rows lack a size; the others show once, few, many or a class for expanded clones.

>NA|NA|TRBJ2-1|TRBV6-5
TGTGCCAGCAGTGCATATTCAAATGAGCAGTTCTTC
CASSAYSNEQFF
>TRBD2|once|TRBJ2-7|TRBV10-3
TGTGCCATCAGCCTAGCGGGAGGGCCCGACGAGCAGTACTTC
CAISLAGGPDEQYF
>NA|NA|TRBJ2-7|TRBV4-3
TGCGCCAGCAGCCAAGACGTCGCCACGGAGCAGTACTTC
CASSQDVATEQYF
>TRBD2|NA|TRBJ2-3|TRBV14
TGTGCCAGCAGCCGATCGGTTCGGCTAGCGGGCCTCACAGATACGCAGTATTTT
CASSRSVRLAGLTDTQYF
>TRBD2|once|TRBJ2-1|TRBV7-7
TGTGCTAGCAGCTTAGCTAGCGGGACAGCGGGTGAGCAGTTCTTC
CASSLASGTAGEQFF
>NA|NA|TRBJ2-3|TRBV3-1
TGTGCCAGCAGCCAGCAGCCTGTGGCGGGGACAGATACGCAGTATTTT
CASSQQPVAGTDTQYF
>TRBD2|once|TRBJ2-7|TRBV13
TGTGCCAGCAGCTCACCTAGCGGAGACTACGAGCAGTACTTC
CASSSPSGDYEQYF
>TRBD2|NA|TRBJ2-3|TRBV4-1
TGCGCCAGCAGCCAAGTTCTAGCGGGAACAGATACGCAGTATTTT
CASSQVLAGTDTQYF
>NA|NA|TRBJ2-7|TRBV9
TGTGCCAGCAGCGTAGCGGCGGCCCCTTACGAGCAGTACTTC
CASSVAAAPYEQYF
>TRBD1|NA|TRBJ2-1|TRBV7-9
TGTGCCAGCACCGCAGGGGGAACCTACAATGAGCAGTTCTTC
CASTAGGTYNEQFF